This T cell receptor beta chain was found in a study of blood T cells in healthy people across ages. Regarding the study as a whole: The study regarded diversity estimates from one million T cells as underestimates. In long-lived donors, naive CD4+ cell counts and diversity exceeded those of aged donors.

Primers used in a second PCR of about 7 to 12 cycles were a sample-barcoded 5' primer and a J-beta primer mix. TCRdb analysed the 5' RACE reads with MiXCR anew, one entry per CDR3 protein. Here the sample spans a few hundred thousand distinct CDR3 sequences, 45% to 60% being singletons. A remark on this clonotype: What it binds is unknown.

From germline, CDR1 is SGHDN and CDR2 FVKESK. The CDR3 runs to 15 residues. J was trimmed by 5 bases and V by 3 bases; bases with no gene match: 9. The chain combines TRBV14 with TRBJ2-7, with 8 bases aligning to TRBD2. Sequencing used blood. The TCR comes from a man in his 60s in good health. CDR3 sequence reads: CASSHGRAGADEQYF. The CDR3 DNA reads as TGTGCCAGCAGCCACGGACGAGCGGGAGCCGACGAGCAGTACTTC.